A single T cell receptor beta chain is shown here with its context. What it binds is unknown. Sequencing used immunoSEQ version 4 in survey mode. Sequencing used immunoSEQ multiplex PCR; TCRdb keeps in-frame clones, though not all of them. Among about 32,000 clones, 70% were seen once, and the ten largest hold roughly 1.5%. Germline V gene data show CDR1 as SGDLS and CDR2 as YYNGEE. This CDR3 has 15 amino acids. Trimming removed 4 bases at V and 3 bases at J, with 15 bases between. Overlapping HIV-1 Gag 15-mer peptides at about 1 ug per peptide per mL were used. Responding CD4+ T cells were sorted by upregulation of both CD40 ligand and CD69. Donors had CD4+ T cell counts above 400 cells/uL and were CMV-seropositive. For around 19 hours, CD8-depleted PBMCs received anti-CD28/CD49d costimulation, a CD40-blocking antibody and enfuvirtide. This specimen comes from a study of persistence of HIV-infected CD4 T cells.

Study-wide results and limits: TCRbeta richness was lower in CMV- and Gag-responding cells than in anti-CD3/anti-CD28-responding cells.

This clonotype was sampled from an adult man with HIV who was CMV-seropositive. The starting material was CD4+ T cells sorted from PBMCs after approximately 20-hour stimulation, obtained from a patient who received antiretroviral therapy. This rearrangement joins TRBV9 to TRBJ2-3, with D possibly matching TRBD2 (6 bases). The CDR3 reads CASSTWGGETDTQYF. The CDR3 DNA is TGTGCCAGCAGCACGTGGGGCGGGGAAACAGATACGCAGTATTTT.